The TCR beta chain under discussion was sequenced for a study of neurological immune-mediated disorders. Between the trimmed V and J ends, which lost 0 bases and 0 bases, there was a span of 2 bases. Germline loops: CDR1 SGHTA, CDR2 FQGNSA. CDR3 length equals 14 residues. Via MiXCR, TCRdb re-called the 5' RACE reads, giving one row per CDR3 protein. The profile covers under 75,000 distinct CDR3 sequences, with about 3% appearing a single time and 4.5% to 6.5% taken by the ten largest. This clonotype came up many times. This receptor was obtained from a woman aged 45-59 years with multiple sclerosis. The chain links TRBV7-2 to TRBJ2-2; D remains unclear. Material for sequencing was PBMCs. CDR3 loop: CASSLASNTGELFF. The CDR3 DNA is TGTGCCAGCAGCTTAGCATCGAACACCGGGGAGCTGTTTTTT.